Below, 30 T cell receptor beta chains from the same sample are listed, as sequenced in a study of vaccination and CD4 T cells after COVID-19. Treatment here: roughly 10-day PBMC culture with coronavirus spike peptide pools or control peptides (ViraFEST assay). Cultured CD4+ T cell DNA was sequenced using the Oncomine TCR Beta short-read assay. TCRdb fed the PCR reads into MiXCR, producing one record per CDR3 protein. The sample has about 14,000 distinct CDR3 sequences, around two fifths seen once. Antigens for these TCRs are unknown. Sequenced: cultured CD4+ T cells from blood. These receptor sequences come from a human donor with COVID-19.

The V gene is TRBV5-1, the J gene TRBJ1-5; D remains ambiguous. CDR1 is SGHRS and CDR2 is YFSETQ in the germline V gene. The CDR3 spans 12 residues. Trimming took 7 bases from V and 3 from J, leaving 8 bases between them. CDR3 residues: CASWCPNQPQHF. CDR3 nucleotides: TGCGCCAGCTGGTGCCCCAATCAGCCCCAGCATTTT.

The CDR3 sequence is CASSLAQGAGGFEKLFF. The DNA for the CDR3 is TGTGCCAGCAGCTTAGCGCAAGGAGCAGGGGGCTTTGAAAAACTGTTTTTT. The chain combines TRBV7-9 with TRBJ1-4, with 8 bases fitting TRBD1. V trimming: 0 bases; J trimming: 7 bases; junction bases outside the gene matches: 10. Per germline, CDR1 SEHNR and CDR2 FQNEAQ (reference sequence). This CDR3 contains 17 residues.

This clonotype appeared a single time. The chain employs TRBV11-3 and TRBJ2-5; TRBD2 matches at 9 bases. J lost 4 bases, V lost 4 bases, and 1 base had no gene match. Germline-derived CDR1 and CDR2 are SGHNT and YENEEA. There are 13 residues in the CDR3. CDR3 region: CASSSAGGETQYF. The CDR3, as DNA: TGTGCCAGCAGCTCAGCGGGGGGAGAGACCCAGTACTTC.

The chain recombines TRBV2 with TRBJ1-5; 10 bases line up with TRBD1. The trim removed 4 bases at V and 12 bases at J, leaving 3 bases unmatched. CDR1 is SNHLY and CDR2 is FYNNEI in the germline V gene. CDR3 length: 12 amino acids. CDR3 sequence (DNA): TGTGCCAGCAGTGTAGGGGACAGGGGCCAGCATTTT. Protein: CASSVGDRGQHF.

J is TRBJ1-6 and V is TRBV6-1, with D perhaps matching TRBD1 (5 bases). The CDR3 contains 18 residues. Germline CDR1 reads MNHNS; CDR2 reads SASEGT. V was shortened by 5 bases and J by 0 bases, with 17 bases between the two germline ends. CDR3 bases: TGTGCCAGCAGTATAGGCCCATACGGGGGCTCCTATAATTCACCCCTCCACTTT. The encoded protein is CASSIGPYGGSYNSPLHF.

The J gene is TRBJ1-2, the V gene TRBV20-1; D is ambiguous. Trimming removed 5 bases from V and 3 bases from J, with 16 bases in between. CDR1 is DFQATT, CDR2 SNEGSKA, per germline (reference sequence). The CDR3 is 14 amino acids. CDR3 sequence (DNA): TGCAGTGCTCCACGTCAGCCAGGAGACTATGGCTACACCTTC. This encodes CSAPRQPGDYGYTF.

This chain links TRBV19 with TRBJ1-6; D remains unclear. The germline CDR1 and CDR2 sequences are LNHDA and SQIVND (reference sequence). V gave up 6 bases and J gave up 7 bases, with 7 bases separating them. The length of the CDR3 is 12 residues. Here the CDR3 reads CASSFRNSPLHF. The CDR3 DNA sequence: TGTGCCAGTAGCTTCAGGAATTCACCCCTCCACTTT.

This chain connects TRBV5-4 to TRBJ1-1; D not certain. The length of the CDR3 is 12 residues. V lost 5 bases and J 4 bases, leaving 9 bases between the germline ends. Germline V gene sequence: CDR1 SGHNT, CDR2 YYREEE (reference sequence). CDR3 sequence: CASSYGRTEAFF. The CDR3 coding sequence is TGTGCCAGCAGTTATGGTCGCACTGAAGCTTTCTTT. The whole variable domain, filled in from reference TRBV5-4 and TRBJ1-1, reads ETGVTQSPTHLIKTRGQQVTLRCSSQSGHNTVSWYQQALGQGPQFIFQYYREEENGRGNFPPRFSGLQFPNYSSELNVNALELDDSALYLCASSYGRTEAFFGQGTRLTVV.

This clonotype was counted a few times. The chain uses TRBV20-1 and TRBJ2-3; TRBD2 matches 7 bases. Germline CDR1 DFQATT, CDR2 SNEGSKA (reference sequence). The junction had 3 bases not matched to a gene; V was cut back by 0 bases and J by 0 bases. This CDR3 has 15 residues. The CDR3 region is CSARDSGSSTDTQYF. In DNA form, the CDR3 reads TGCAGTGCTAGAGATAGCGGGTCTAGCACAGATACGCAGTATTTT.

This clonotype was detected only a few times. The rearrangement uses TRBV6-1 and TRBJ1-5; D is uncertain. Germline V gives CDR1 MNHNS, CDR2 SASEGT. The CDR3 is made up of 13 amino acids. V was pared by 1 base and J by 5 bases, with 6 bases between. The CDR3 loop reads CASSEVIHQPQHF. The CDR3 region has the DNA TGTGCCAGCAGTGAAGTCATCCATCAGCCCCAGCATTTT.

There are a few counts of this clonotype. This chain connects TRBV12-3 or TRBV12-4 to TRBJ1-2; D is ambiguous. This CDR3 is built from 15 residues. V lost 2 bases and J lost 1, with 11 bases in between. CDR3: CASSLFGVLNYGYTF. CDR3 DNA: TGTGCCAGCAGTTTATTCGGAGTCCTTAACTATGGCTACACCTTC.

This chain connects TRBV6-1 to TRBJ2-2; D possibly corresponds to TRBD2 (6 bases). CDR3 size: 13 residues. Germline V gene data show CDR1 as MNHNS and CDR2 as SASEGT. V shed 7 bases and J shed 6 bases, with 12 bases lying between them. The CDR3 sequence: CASTRGGPGELFF. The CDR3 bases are TGTGCCAGCACTCGAGGAGGGCCCGGGGAGCTGTTTTTT.

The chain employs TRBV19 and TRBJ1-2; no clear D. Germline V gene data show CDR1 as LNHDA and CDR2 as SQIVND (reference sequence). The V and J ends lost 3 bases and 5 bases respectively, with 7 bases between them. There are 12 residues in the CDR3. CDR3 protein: CASSMRVYGYTF. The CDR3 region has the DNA TGTGCCAGTAGTATGAGGGTATATGGCTACACCTTC.

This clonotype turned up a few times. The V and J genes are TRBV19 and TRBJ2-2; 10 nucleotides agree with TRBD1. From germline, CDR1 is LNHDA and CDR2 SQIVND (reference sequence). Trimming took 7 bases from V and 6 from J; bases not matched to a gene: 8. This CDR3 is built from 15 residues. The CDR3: CASTLRQGASGELFF. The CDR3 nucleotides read TGTGCCAGTACCCTAAGACAGGGGGCATCCGGGGAGCTGTTTTTT.

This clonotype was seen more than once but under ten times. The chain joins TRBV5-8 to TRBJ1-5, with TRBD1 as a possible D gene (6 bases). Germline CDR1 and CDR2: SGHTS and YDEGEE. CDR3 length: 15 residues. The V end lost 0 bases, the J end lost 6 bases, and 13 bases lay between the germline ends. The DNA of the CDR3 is TGTGCCAGCAGCTTGGCCGGACAGATACGTCAGCCCCAGCATTTT. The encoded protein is CASSLAGQIRQPQHF.

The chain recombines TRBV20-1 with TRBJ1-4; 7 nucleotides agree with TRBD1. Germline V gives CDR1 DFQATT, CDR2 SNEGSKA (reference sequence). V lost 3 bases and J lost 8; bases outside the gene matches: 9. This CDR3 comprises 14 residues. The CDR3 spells CSARAGRGREKLFF. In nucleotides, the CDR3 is TGCAGTGCTAGGGCTGGAAGGGGGCGGGAAAAACTGTTTTTT.

This chain's CDR3 is CASSVQGDRNTEAFF. The CDR3 region has the DNA TGTGCCAGCAGCGTCCAAGGTGACAGAAACACTGAAGCTTTCTTT. The rearrangement joins TRBV6-1 to TRBJ1-1; TRBD1 might be the D (5 bases). V was cut by 6 bases and J by 2 bases, with 16 bases left in between. The CDR3 covers 15 residues. Germline V lookup: CDR1 MNHNS, CDR2 SASEGT.

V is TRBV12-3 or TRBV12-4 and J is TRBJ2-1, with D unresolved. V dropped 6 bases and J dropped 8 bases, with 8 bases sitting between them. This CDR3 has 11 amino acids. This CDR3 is CASSHKYEQFF. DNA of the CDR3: TGTGCCAGCAGCCACAAATATGAGCAGTTCTTC.

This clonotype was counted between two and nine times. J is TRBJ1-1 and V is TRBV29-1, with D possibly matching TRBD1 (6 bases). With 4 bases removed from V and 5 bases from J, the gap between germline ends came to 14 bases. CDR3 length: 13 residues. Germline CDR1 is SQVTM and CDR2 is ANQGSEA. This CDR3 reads CSVVPSQGTEAFF. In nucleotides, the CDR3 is TGCAGCGTTGTACCAAGTCAGGGGACTGAAGCTTTCTTT. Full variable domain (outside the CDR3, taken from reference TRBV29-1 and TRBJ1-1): SAVISQKPSRDICQRGTSLTIQCQVDSQVTMMFWYRQQPGQSLTLIATANQGSEATYESGFVIDKFPISRPNLTFSTLTVSNMSPEDSSIYLCSVVPSQGTEAFFGQGTRLTVV.

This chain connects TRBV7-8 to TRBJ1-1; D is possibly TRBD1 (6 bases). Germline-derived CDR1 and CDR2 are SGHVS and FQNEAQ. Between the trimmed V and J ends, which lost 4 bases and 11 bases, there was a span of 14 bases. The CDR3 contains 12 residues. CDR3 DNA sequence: TGTGCCAGCAGCTCAGACAGGTATTTCGCTTTCTTT. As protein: CASSSDRYFAFF.

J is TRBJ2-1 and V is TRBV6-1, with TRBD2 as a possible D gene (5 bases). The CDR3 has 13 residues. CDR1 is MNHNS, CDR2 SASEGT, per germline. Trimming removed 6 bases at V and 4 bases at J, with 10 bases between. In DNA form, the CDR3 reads TGTGCCAGCAGAGGACTGGGTTACAATGAGCAGTTCTTC. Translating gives CASRGLGYNEQFF.

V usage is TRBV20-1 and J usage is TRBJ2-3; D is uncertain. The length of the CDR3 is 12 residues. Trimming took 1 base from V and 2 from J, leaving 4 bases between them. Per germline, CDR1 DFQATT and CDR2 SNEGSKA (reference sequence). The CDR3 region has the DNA TGCAGTGCTAGAGTACCCACAGATACGCAGTATTTT. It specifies CSARVPTDTQYF.

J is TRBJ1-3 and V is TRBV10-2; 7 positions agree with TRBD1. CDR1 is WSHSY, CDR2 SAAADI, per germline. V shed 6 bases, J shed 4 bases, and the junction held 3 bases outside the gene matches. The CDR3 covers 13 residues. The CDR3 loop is CASSADRGNTIYF. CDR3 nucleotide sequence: TGCGCCAGCAGCGCGGACAGGGGAAACACCATATATTTT.

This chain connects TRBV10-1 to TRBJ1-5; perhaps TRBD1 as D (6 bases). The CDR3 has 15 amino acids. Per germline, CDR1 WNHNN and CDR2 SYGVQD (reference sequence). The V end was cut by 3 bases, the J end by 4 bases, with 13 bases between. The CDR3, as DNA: TGCGCCAGCAGTGACTCCACAGGGAAAAATCAGCCCCAGCATTTT. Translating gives CASSDSTGKNQPQHF.

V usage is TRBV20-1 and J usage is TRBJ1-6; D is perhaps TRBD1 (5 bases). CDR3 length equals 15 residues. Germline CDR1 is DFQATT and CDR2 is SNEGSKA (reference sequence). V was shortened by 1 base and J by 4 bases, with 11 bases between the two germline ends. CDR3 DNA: TGCAGTGCTAGAGTACAGGAGATTTATAATTCACCCCTCCACTTT. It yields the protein CSARVQEIYNSPLHF.

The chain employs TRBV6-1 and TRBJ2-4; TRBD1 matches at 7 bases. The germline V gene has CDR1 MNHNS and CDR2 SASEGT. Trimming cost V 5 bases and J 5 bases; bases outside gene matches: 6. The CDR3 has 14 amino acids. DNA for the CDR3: TGTGCCAGCAGTCATGGACAGGATGAAAACATTCAGTACTTC. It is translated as CASSHGQDENIQYF.

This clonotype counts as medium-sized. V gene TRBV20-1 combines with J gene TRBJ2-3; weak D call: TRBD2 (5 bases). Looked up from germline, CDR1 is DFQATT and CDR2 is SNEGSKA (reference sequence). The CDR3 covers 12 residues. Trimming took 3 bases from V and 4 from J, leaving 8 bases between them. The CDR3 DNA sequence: TGCAGTGCTAGGGACTCCCCAGATACGCAGTATTTT. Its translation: CSARDSPDTQYF.

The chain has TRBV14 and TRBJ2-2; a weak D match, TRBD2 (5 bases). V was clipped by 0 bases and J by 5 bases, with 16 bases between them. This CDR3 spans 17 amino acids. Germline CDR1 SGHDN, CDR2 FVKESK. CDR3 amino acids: CASSQDITSLETGELFF. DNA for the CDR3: TGTGCCAGCAGCCAAGATATAACTAGTTTAGAGACCGGGGAGCTGTTTTTT.

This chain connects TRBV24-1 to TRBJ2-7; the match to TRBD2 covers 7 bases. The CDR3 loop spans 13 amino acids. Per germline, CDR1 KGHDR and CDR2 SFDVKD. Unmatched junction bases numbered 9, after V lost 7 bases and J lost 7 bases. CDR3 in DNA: TGTGCCACCAGCGGGGGGTATCGAGAGGAGCAGTACTTC. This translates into CATSGGYREEQYF.

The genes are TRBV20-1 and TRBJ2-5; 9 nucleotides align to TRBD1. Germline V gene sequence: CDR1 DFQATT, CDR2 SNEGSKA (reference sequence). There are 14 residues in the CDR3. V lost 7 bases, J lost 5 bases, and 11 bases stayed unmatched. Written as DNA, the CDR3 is TGCAGTGGAGATCCGGGACAGGGAGGGGAGACCCAGTACTTC. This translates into CSGDPGQGGETQYF.